The present T cell receptor beta chain was sequenced within a study of blood T cell repertoires in COVID-19. Study overall: COVID-19 samples, acute and convalescent, were from the United States, Italy and Spain. PBMCs, B-cell-depleted T cells, or T cells provided the cDNA or gDNA that made up the material.

The data were produced by immunoSEQ multiplex PCR, yet TCRdb's version contains in-frame clones alone and is incomplete. This sample has about 170,000 clones; 70% to 85% occur once, and the top ten carry around 20%. The CDR3 loop spans 17 amino acids. Trimming cost V 4 bases and J 7 bases; bases outside gene matches: 15. The germline V gene has CDR1 SGHRS and CDR2 YFSETQ. Material: PBMCs or T cells enriched from blood (not recorded which). This TCR was recovered from a woman aged 70-85 years in a cohort exposed to, infected with or recovered from COVID-19 (not recorded which). The rearrangement links TRBV5-1 to TRBJ2-1, with 9 bases lining up with TRBD1. The CDR3 DNA reads as TGCGCCAGCAGCCTGAGCCCAACAGGGGGCGCAAGAAATGAGCAGTTCTTC. This codes for CASSLSPTGGARNEQFF.